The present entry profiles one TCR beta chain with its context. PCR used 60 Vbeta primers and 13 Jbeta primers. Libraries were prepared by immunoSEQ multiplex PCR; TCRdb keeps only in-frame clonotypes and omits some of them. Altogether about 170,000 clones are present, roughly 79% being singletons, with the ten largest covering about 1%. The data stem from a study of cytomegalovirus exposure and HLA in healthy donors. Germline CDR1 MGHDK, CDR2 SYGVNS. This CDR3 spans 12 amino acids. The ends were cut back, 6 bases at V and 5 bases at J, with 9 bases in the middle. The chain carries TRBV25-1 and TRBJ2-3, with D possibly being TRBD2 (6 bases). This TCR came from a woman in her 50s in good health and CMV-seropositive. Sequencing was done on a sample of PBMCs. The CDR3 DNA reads TGTGCCAGCAGCCCCGGGGGAGATACGCAGTATTTT. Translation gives CASSPGGDTQYF.